This T cell receptor (beta chain) is from a study of human T cells and chemical hapten exposure (dated by TCRdb to about 2021). Some background on the complete study: For sensitization, 2% DPC in acetone was applied to a 2 cm by 2 cm area of upper inner arm skin. For TCR sequencing, blood came from over 25 alopecia patients at anywhere from one to four time points (pre-sensitization, 2, 6 and 24 weeks). Patch tests used Finn chambers with 0.01% DPC on the upper back, scored after 6 days by International Contact Dermatitis Research Group standards. Weekly therapeutic DPC doses were additionally applied to the scalp of patients throughout the approximately 24-week study period. In alopecia patients, the study followed how the peripheral blood TCR repertoire changed in vivo over primary and secondary sensitization to diphenylcyclopropenone (DPC), a hapten. Blood was sampled from patients pre-sensitization (week 0) and at 2, 6 and about 24 weeks after DPC sensitization. The libraries were sequenced as a pool, and the TCR yield per sample differed mostly because of small variations in library volumes within the pool. The patient cohort, mostly female, included alopecia areata with under or over 50% scalp involvement, alopecia totalis and alopecia universalis.

Library preparation was by RACE. Sequencing was carried out with a NextSeq 500. Library preparation attached unique molecular identifiers to individual cDNA molecules for quantitative, reproducible TCR counting. Both TCR alpha and TCR beta chains were sequenced from each blood RNA sample. The source study handled its data this way. The median number of TCRs per sample was roughly 94,000, ranging from roughly 20,000 to 700,000. V, J and CDR3 annotation of the TCR reads was carried out using the Decombinator software suite. For the PS versus PT1 abundance plots, all samples were subsampled to the same number of TCRs (28,000). TCRs were defined as expanded if absent before sensitization and observed at least eight times at the 2-week time point. The raw public reads went through TCRdb reprocessing: fastp at Q25, MiXCR clone calling, in-frame beta chains kept. Entries are consolidated by CDR3 protein sequence, retaining the most common genes and DNA. These V and J calls rely on TCRdb rather than the paper's analysis. This sample holds about 360,000 distinct CDR3 sequences; under 8% were observed only once. The ten largest clones add up to approximately 8% of the sample.

This clonotype was seen many times. Which antigen it targets is not known. Base qualities are not recorded, but no much larger clone differs from it by a single base. In light of the paper, this sample's time point label describes: patch test 1, 2 weeks after DPC sensitization. The treatment or condition tag for this specimen amounts to: therapeutic diphenylcyclopropenone sensitization with weekly scalp DPC. At each patch-test visit, blood was drawn before the patch test was applied. Patients were considered eligible if aged 18 to 70, diagnosed with alopecia and deemed suitable for DPC therapy, and patients were excluded if pregnant. Total RNA was extracted from unfractionated whole blood that had been collected in Tempus Blood RNA tubes. Reading from cysteine to phenylalanine, the CDR3 counts 13 amino acids. Only the CDR3 DNA stays, 39 bases, in frame from base 1. The V end loses 0 bases and the J end loses 3 bases, and a stretch of 6 bases separates them. In the germline V gene, CDR1 corresponds to SGHTA and CDR2 to FQGNSA.

Results the study describes overall, beyond this receptor: A positive correlation was found between the number of PT1 expanded TCRs and patch test score, with significance reached at thresholds 8, 16 and 32 but not 4. Compared with pre-sensitization or healthy control sets, expanded TCRs formed significantly more large CDR3 similarity clusters, which is consistent with antigen-driven responses. No change with DPC sensitization was found in the number of TCRs above 1 in 1000 frequency, and no evidence of global repertoire structure alterations was found. After repeated subsampling, changes were observed in the strength of the expansion versus patch-test correlation and in the threshold at which the correlation became significant. Alopecia, a presumed autoimmune disease, was present in all patients, so the immune response of the patients might differ from that of healthy individuals.

The V and J segments used are TRBV7-2 and TRBJ2-7; too little of a D gene remains to name it. The sequence derives from a woman under 30 with alopecia areata. Some clones in this sample may be carry-over from other donors' samples. The sample was whole blood, taken in connection with sensitization to the hapten diphenylcyclopropenone (DPC). CDR3 region: CASSLAVNYEQYF. The sequenced DNA is TGTGCCAGCAGCTTAGCGGTGAACTACGAGCAGTACTTC. With all but the CDR3 taken from the reference TRBV7-2 and TRBJ2-7 genes, the full variable domain is: GAGVSQSPSNKVTEKGKDVELRCDPISGHTALYWYRQSLGQGLEFLIYFQGNSAPDKSGLPSDRFSAERTGGSVSTLTIQRTQQEDSAVYLCASSLAVNYEQYFGPGTRLTVT.